A selection of T cell receptor beta chains follows, all from one sample in a study of cytomegalovirus exposure and HLA in healthy donors. Clones were sequenced by immunoSEQ multiplex PCR, and TCRdb holds only the in-frame ones, with some missing. The sample shows some 150,000 clones, roughly three fifths of them seen only once. Sequenced sample: PBMCs. The receptors were sampled from a woman in her 40s in good health and CMV-seronegative. The CDR3 runs from the conserved cysteine through the conserved F or W. Each record gives: J gene, V gene, CDR3 protein.

TRBJ2-7 TRBV28 CASQYRQGAYEQYF
TRBJ2-7 TRBV27 CASRVSGGEQYF
TRBJ1-6 TRBV4-3 CASSHDRDPSPLHF
TRBJ2-3 TRBV4-1 CASSQEGAAYTDTQYF
TRBJ1-2 TRBV4-1 CASSSRTTSPYGYTF
TRBJ1-2 TRBV5-4 CASSRDRGFYGYTF
TRBJ2-6 TRBV15 CATSRAGSGANVLTF
TRBJ2-3 TRBV7-2 CASSHSRGTDTQYF
TRBJ2-3 TRBV7-8 CASSKRGGSTDTQYF
TRBJ1-2 TRBV29-1 CSVVGALGGYTF
TRBJ1-4 TRBV29-1 CSIPGQGDEKLFF
TRBJ1-2 TRBV5-6 CASSLRTITGGSYGYTF
TRBJ1-2 TRBV27 CASSLGGGANYGYTF
TRBJ2-2 TRBV5-1 CASRGTTLTGELFF
TRBJ2-7 TRBV27 CASSSYGVEYF
TRBJ2-1 TRBV13 CASSRRLAGGYNEQFF
TRBJ2-3 TRBV4-3 CASSPGITTDTQYF
TRBJ1-2 TRBV7-2 CASRSGDRTYGYTF
TRBJ1-2 TRBV11-2 CASSPDTNYGYTF
TRBJ2-3 TRBV7-9 CASSSGADTQYF
TRBJ1-2 TRBV7-2 CASSLGRGVGYTF
TRBJ1-2 TRBV28 CASSFPVSDGYTF
TRBJ2-3 TRBV5-1 CASSLGSAGSTDTQYF
TRBJ2-5 TRBV27 CASSPLQGAGETQYF
TRBJ2-3 TRBV7-6 CASSELAGPDTDTQYF
TRBJ2-1 TRBV30 CAWRRRRGEQFF
TRBJ2-7 TRBV5-4 CASSLSGTGSYEQYF
TRBJ1-1 TRBV28 CASSSGQGGTEAFF
TRBJ1-4 TRBV7-9 CASSSPSGSNEKLFF
TRBJ2-5 TRBV2 CASSDSGAAGETQYF
TRBJ1-1 TRBV7-8 CASSRRSTEAFF
TRBJ2-5 TRBV5-1 CASSLAFLGGSQETQYF
TRBJ1-5 TRBV6-6 CASSPSQGGQPQHF
TRBJ2-2 TRBV9 CASSATGETGELFF
TRBJ2-7 TRBV28 CASGAIRLEMSSYEQYF
TRBJ1-2 TRBV29-1 CSATMRGNNYGYTF
TRBJ1-2 TRBV28 CASNSPTRTGGGYTF
TRBJ2-2 TRBV4-2 CASSQEEGRTGELFF
TRBJ1-1 TRBV6-6 CATRQGVMNTEAFF
TRBJ1-3 TRBV19 CASSPSGFSGNTIYF
TRBJ1-1 TRBV30 CAWSGESNTEAFF